This is a list of T cell receptor beta chains from one sample in a study of T cell changes during pregnancy in multiple sclerosis. Some clones are missing from TCRdb's copy, which holds only in-frame ones; the method was immunoSEQ multiplex PCR. The data contain around 70,000 clones, 80% to 95% of them singletons. The sample here was peripheral blood, taken before pregnancy. The receptor source for this set is a female donor with multiple sclerosis, enrolled in a pregnancy study. CDR3s include the opening cysteine and the closing phenylalanine or tryptophan. Fields, in order: CDR3 DNA, CDR3 protein, clone size, V gene, J gene, D gene. The D gene is left open where the match is weak. Size tells how often a clone was seen (once, few, many) or the class of an expanded clone, and some rows leave it out.

DNA: TGTGCCAGTAGTACAGGGGCGACTCTCTATGGCTACACCTTC
CDR3: CASSTGATLYGYTF
size: once
V: TRBV19
J: TRBJ1-2
D: .

DNA: TGTGCCAGCAGCCCTCAGGTGAACTCTGGAAACACCATATATTTT
CDR3: CASSPQVNSGNTIYF
size: .
V: TRBV7-6
J: TRBJ1-3
D: .

DNA: TGTGCCAGCAGTTACTCGGGGCGGAGCACTGAAGCTTTCTTT
CDR3: CASSYSGRSTEAFF
size: once
V: TRBV6-5
J: TRBJ1-1
D: .

DNA: TGTGCCAGCAACCCTCGGGCTAGCGGGAGAGTTGGGGAGGAGACCCAGTACTTC
CDR3: CASNPRASGRVGEETQYF
size: .
V: TRBV7-2
J: TRBJ2-5
D: TRBD2

DNA: TGTGCTAGTGGAGAAGGACAGGCCGTCACAGATACGCAGTATTTT
CDR3: CASGEGQAVTDTQYF
size: .
V: TRBV12-5
J: TRBJ2-3
D: TRBD1

DNA: TGTGCCAGCAGCGACCGACTAGCGTCCCCCCGGGGTACGCAGTATTTT
CDR3: CASSDRLASPRGTQYF
size: once
V: TRBV7-2
J: TRBJ2-3
D: TRBD2

DNA: TGTGCCAGCTCACCCGGGACACGCTCTGGAAACACCATATATTTT
CDR3: CASSPGTRSGNTIYF
size: once
V: TRBV18
J: TRBJ1-3
D: .

DNA: TGTGCCAGCAGGCGACTCATAGGGCAGTACTTC
CDR3: CASRRLIGQYF
size: once
V: TRBV6-4
J: TRBJ2-7
D: .

DNA: TGTGCCAGCAGCGTGACAGGGGTGGAAGAGACCCAGTACTTC
CDR3: CASSVTGVEETQYF
size: once
V: TRBV11-3
J: TRBJ2-5
D: TRBD1

DNA: TGCGCCAGCAGCATGGGGGACAGGGGGAATCAGCCCCAGCATTTT
CDR3: CASSMGDRGNQPQHF
size: .
V: TRBV5-1
J: TRBJ1-5
D: TRBD1

DNA: TGTGCCAGCAGCGCCCGACTAGCGGGTAGGACTAGCTCCTACAATGAGCAGTTCTTC
CDR3: CASSARLAGRTSSYNEQFF
size: .
V: TRBV13
J: TRBJ2-1
D: TRBD2

DNA: TGTGCCAGCAGTGGCCCGCCCGCGGACACCTTC
CDR3: CASSGPPADTF
size: .
V: TRBV2
J: TRBJ1-2
D: .

DNA: TGTGCTAGTGGTTTGGTGGGGGAAGTAGCGGTCTCCTACAATGAGCAGTTCTTC
CDR3: CASGLVGEVAVSYNEQFF
size: few
V: TRBV12-5
J: TRBJ2-1
D: .

DNA: TGTGCCAGCAGCGAAAACCAGGGGGCGGCAGATACGCAGTATTTT
CDR3: CASSENQGAADTQYF
size: .
V: TRBV9
J: TRBJ2-3
D: TRBD1

DNA: TGTGCCAGCAGCTTAGTCGGCTTGAGGGAGACCGGGGAGCTGTTTTTT
CDR3: CASSLVGLRETGELFF
size: few
V: TRBV13
J: TRBJ2-2
D: .

DNA: TGTGCCAGTAGCGACAGGCTAAATGAAAAACTGTTTTTT
CDR3: CASSDRLNEKLFF
size: .
V: TRBV19
J: TRBJ1-4
D: .

DNA: TGTGCCAGCAGCTACGTCGGAGGGGACACCGGGGAGCTGTTTTTT
CDR3: CASSYVGGDTGELFF
size: .
V: TRBV7-9
J: TRBJ2-2
D: .

DNA: TGTGCCAGCAGCTTTGATGTGGGGAGGGGTAATGAAAAACTGTTTTTT
CDR3: CASSFDVGRGNEKLFF
size: .
V: TRBV5-5
J: TRBJ1-4
D: .

DNA: TGTGCCAGCAGCTTAGTCGGAGCGGCCCGGACTAGCGGATCCTACGAGCAGTACTTC
CDR3: CASSLVGAARTSGSYEQYF
size: .
V: TRBV11-3
J: TRBJ2-7
D: TRBD2

DNA: TGTGCCAGCAGCTTAAGGCCCGTCTTAGCGGGAGCCAATGAGCAGTTCTTC
CDR3: CASSLRPVLAGANEQFF
size: .
V: TRBV7-9
J: TRBJ2-1
D: TRBD2

DNA: TGTGCCAGTAGTAGACAGGGAGTCACTGAAGCTTTCTTT
CDR3: CASSRQGVTEAFF
size: once
V: TRBV19
J: TRBJ1-1
D: TRBD1

DNA: TGTGCCAGCGGACTAGCGGGAGTCAAAGCAGATACGCAGTATTTT
CDR3: CASGLAGVKADTQYF
size: .
V: TRBV27
J: TRBJ2-3
D: TRBD2

DNA: TGTGCCAGCACCCCTAATGACAAAAACATTCAGTACTTC
CDR3: CASTPNDKNIQYF
size: .
V: TRBV2
J: TRBJ2-4
D: .

DNA: TGTGCCAGCAGCGTCGGGACTAGCGGAACCTACGAGCAGTACTTC
CDR3: CASSVGTSGTYEQYF
size: .
V: TRBV9
J: TRBJ2-7
D: TRBD2

DNA: TGTGCCTGGAGTGTAGGACAGGAAGCTTTCTTT
CDR3: CAWSVGQEAFF
size: .
V: TRBV30
J: TRBJ1-1
D: .

DNA: TGCGCCAGCAGCTGGGGGGGGACTAGCCTCGGCGAGCAGTACTTC
CDR3: CASSWGGTSLGEQYF
size: .
V: TRBV5-1
J: TRBJ2-7
D: TRBD2

DNA: TGTGCCAGCAGTAAGACAGGGAATAGCAATCAGCCCCAGCATTTT
CDR3: CASSKTGNSNQPQHF
size: once
V: TRBV6-1
J: TRBJ1-5
D: TRBD1

DNA: TGTGCCAGCAGTGAGGGGACAGCCACCGGGGAGCTGTTTTTT
CDR3: CASSEGTATGELFF
size: .
V: TRBV6-4
J: TRBJ2-2
D: TRBD1

DNA: TGTGCCAGCAGCTTCGTGACAGGCACCGGGGAGCTGTTTTTT
CDR3: CASSFVTGTGELFF
size: few
V: TRBV11-2
J: TRBJ2-2
D: .

DNA: TGTGCCAGCAGCTTCGACAGGGGCACCTACGAGCAGTACTTC
CDR3: CASSFDRGTYEQYF
size: .
V: TRBV7-2
J: TRBJ2-7
D: TRBD1

DNA: TGTGCCAGCAGCGGACAACAGGGCTCCTACGAGCAGTACTTC
CDR3: CASSGQQGSYEQYF
size: .
V: TRBV7-2
J: TRBJ2-7
D: .

DNA: TGTGCCAGCAGCCCATTAGGTAGCGCCTACACCTACGAGCAGTACTTC
CDR3: CASSPLGSAYTYEQYF
size: .
V: TRBV14
J: TRBJ2-7
D: .

DNA: TGTGCCAGCAGCTTAGGGCAGGGGATTAGCGGGGAGCTGTTTTTT
CDR3: CASSLGQGISGELFF
size: .
V: TRBV11-3
J: TRBJ2-2
D: .

DNA: TGTGCCAGCAGCTTAGCGGGTTACGAGCAGTACTTC
CDR3: CASSLAGYEQYF
size: .
V: TRBV11-2
J: TRBJ2-7
D: .

DNA: TGCGCCAGCAGTTATCAGGCGACCCAAGAGACCCAGTACTTC
CDR3: CASSYQATQETQYF
size: .
V: TRBV5-1
J: TRBJ2-5
D: .

DNA: TGTGCCAGCCAAGGACAGGGAGGAACTGAAGCTTTCTTT
CDR3: CASQGQGGTEAFF
size: .
V: TRBV25-1
J: TRBJ1-1
D: TRBD1

DNA: TGTGCCAGCACCGTAGCGGGAGGGCCGATCACCGGGGAGCTGTTTTTT
CDR3: CASTVAGGPITGELFF
size: .
V: TRBV5-4
J: TRBJ2-2
D: TRBD2

DNA: TGTGCCAGCAGCTTAGAGGGGCAGAGAAGCTCCTACGAGCAGTACTTC
CDR3: CASSLEGQRSSYEQYF
size: .
V: TRBV11-2
J: TRBJ2-7
D: .

DNA: TGTGCCAGCATAGAGGACAGGGTTGTCCGGAGCAATCAGCCCCAGCATTTT
CDR3: CASIEDRVVRSNQPQHF
size: .
V: TRBV7-3
J: TRBJ1-5
D: TRBD1

DNA: TGTGCCAGTAGTATACAAAGGACAGGGTTGGACACCGGGGAGCTGTTTTTT
CDR3: CASSIQRTGLDTGELFF
size: .
V: TRBV19
J: TRBJ2-2
D: TRBD1

DNA: TGTGCCAGCAGCTTAGCGGGAGTGGTAATTGGCAATGAGCAGTTCTTC
CDR3: CASSLAGVVIGNEQFF
size: .
V: TRBV11-3
J: TRBJ2-1
D: .

DNA: TGTGCCACCAGCAGCGATGCGGGCCGGAGATACTACGAGCAGTACTTC
CDR3: CATSSDAGRRYYEQYF
size: .
V: TRBV15
J: TRBJ2-7
D: .

DNA: TGCGCCAGCAGCCAAACGGGGGGCAATCAGCCCCAGCATTTT
CDR3: CASSQTGGNQPQHF
size: .
V: TRBV4-3
J: TRBJ1-5
D: .

DNA: TGTGCCTGGACTAGCGGGAGTTTTGGCGAGCAGTACTTC
CDR3: CAWTSGSFGEQYF
size: .
V: TRBV30
J: TRBJ2-7
D: TRBD2

DNA: TGCGCCAGCAGCCCCGACAGGGGTTATGGCTACACCTTC
CDR3: CASSPDRGYGYTF
size: .
V: TRBV4-1
J: TRBJ1-2
D: TRBD1

DNA: TGTGCCAGCAGTGAAGCGGGGGCTTGGGGCGAGACCCAGTACTTC
CDR3: CASSEAGAWGETQYF
size: .
V: TRBV6-1
J: TRBJ2-5
D: .

DNA: TGTGCCAGCAGCCGAGGGACAGGGGCGTCCTTTAGGGAAAAACTGTTTTTT
CDR3: CASSRGTGASFREKLFF
size: .
V: TRBV28
J: TRBJ1-4
D: TRBD1

DNA: TGTGCCAGTAGTATAGTTCAGGGCGCGAACACCGGGGAGCTGTTTTTT
CDR3: CASSIVQGANTGELFF
size: .
V: TRBV19
J: TRBJ2-2
D: .

DNA: TGTGCCAGCAGCGTAGGTTCGCGGGAAGGGATTGAGCAGTTCTTC
CDR3: CASSVGSREGIEQFF
size: .
V: TRBV9
J: TRBJ2-1
D: .

DNA: TGTGCCTGGAGCAACTGGGCGGGAGGACCTTCCTATGAGCAGTACTTC
CDR3: CAWSNWAGGPSYEQYF
size: .
V: TRBV30
J: TRBJ2-7
D: TRBD2

DNA: TGTGCCAGCAGCCCTTACTACGAGCAGTACTTC
CDR3: CASSPYYEQYF
size: .
V: TRBV7-8
J: TRBJ2-7
D: .

DNA: TGTGCCAGCAGCCCCCGGGCTATCCGGGGCTACGAGCAGTACTTC
CDR3: CASSPRAIRGYEQYF
size: .
V: TRBV5-6
J: TRBJ2-7
D: .

DNA: TGTGCCAGCAGCTCAGGACAGTCGGCTTTCTTT
CDR3: CASSSGQSAFF
size: .
V: TRBV7-9
J: TRBJ1-1
D: .

DNA: TGTGCCAGCAGCTTCACGACGGACACGAACACTGAAGCTTTCTTT
CDR3: CASSFTTDTNTEAFF
size: .
V: TRBV6-1
J: TRBJ1-1
D: .

DNA: TGTGCCAGCAGCCAATACGGCGGGAGCTCCTACGAGCAGTACTTC
CDR3: CASSQYGGSSYEQYF
size: .
V: TRBV4-2
J: TRBJ2-7
D: TRBD2

DNA: TGTGCCAGCAGTCTCAGACTTCCCCCCATCCAGTACTTC
CDR3: CASSLRLPPIQYF
size: few
V: TRBV2
J: TRBJ2-5
D: .

DNA: TGTGCCAGCAGCTCATACCTAGCGGCCCTAGTCACAGATACGCAGTATTTT
CDR3: CASSSYLAALVTDTQYF
size: .
V: TRBV5-6
J: TRBJ2-3
D: TRBD2

DNA: TGTGCCAGTAGTAGTAAGGGGGAGCAGTACTTC
CDR3: CASSSKGEQYF
size: .
V: TRBV19
J: TRBJ2-7
D: .

DNA: TGCAGCGTTCCGCGACAGGGGGTCTTCAATGAGCAGTTCTTC
CDR3: CSVPRQGVFNEQFF
size: .
V: TRBV29-1
J: TRBJ2-1
D: TRBD1